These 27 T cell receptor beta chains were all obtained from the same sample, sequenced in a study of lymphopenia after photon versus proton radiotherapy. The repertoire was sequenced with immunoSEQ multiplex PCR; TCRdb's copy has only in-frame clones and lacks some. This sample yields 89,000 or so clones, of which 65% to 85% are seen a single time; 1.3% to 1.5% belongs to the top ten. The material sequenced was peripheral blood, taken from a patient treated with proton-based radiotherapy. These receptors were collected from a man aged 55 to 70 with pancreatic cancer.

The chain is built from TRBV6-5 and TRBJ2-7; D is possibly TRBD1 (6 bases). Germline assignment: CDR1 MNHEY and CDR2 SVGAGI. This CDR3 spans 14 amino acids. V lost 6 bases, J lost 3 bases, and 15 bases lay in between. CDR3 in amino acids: CASRRTVNLYEQYF. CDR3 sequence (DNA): TGTGCCAGCAGGAGGACAGTTAACCTCTACGAGCAGTACTTC.

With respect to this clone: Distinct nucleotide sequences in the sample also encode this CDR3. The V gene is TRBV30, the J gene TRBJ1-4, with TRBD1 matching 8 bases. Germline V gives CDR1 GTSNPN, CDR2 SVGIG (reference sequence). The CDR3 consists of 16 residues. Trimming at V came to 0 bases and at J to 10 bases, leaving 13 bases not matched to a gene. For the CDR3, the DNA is TGTGCCTGGAGTGTGTCGGGACAGGCCGGTGGGGGAAAACTGTTTTTT. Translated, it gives CAWSVSGQAGGGKLFF.

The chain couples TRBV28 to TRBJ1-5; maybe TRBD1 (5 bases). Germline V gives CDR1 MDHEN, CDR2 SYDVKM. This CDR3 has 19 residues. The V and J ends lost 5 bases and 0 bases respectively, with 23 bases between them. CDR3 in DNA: TGTGCCAGCAGTCCCCCGCAGGTTTGGGGGGGTAATAGCAATCAGCCCCAGCATTTT. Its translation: CASSPPQVWGGNSNQPQHF.

The CDR3 spells CASSLVGGVSSYEQYF. The CDR3 nucleotides are TGTGCCAGCAGCTTAGTTGGTGGGGTTAGCTCCTACGAGCAGTACTTC. J is TRBJ2-7 and V is TRBV7-8; D is ambiguous. The CDR3 has 16 amino acids. Trimming cost V 1 base and J 0 bases, with 13 bases left between them. CDR1 is SGHVS, CDR2 FQNEAQ, per germline.

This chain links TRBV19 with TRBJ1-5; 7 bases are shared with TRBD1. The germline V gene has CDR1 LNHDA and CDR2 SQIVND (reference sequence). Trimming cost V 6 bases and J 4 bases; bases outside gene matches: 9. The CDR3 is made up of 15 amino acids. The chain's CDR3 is CASSRGGGLNQPQHF. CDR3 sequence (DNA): TGTGCCAGTAGCCGGGGAGGGGGCTTGAATCAGCCCCAGCATTTT.

The CDR3 spells CASSQPGQVSSYEQYF. The CDR3 bases are TGCGCCAGCAGTCAACCCGGACAGGTTAGCTCCTACGAGCAGTACTTC. The rearrangement joins TRBV23-1 to TRBJ2-7; 7 positions match TRBD1. TRBV23-1 is an ORF; its function is uncertain. The CDR3 is made up of 16 amino acids. The V gene end was trimmed by 2 bases and the J gene end by 0 bases; junction bases not matched to a gene: 7.

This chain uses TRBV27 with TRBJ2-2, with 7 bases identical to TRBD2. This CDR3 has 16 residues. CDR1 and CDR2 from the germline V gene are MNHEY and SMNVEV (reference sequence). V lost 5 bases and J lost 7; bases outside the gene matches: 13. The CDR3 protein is CASSANKAGVGGELFF. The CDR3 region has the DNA TGTGCCAGCAGTGCCAATAAGGCGGGAGTGGGCGGGGAGCTGTTTTTT.

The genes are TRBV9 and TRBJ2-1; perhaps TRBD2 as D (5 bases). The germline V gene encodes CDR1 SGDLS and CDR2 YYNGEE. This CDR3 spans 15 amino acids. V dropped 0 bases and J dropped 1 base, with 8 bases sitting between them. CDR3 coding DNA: TGTGCCAGCAGCGTAGACGTAGCGTCCTACAATGAGCAGTTCTTC. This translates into CASSVDVASYNEQFF.

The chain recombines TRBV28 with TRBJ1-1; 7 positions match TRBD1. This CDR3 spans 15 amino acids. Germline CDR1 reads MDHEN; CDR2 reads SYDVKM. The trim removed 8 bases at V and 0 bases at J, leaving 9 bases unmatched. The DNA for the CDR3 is TGTGCCAGCCTCCCTGGGACAGCCCTGAACACTGAAGCTTTCTTT. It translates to CASLPGTALNTEAFF.

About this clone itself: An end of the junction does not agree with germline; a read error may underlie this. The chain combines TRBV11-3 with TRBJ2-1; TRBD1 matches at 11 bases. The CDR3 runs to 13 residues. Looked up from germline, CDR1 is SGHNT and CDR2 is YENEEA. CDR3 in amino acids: CASSVGYPGQGVF. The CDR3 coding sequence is TGTGCCAGCAGCGTAGGATACCCGGGACAGGGGGTCTTC.

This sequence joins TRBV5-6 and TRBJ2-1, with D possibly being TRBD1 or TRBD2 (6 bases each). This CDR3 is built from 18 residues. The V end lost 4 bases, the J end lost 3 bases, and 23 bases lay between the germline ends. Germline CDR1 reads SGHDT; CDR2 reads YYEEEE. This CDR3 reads CASSVPATSGGGYNEQFF. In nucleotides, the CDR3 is TGTGCCAGCAGCGTCCCCGCTACTTCCGGGGGCGGCTACAATGAGCAGTTCTTC.

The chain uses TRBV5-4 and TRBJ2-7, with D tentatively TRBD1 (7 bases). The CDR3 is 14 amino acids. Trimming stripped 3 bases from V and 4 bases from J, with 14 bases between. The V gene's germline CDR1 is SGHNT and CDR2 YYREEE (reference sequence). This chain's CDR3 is CASSSAGGGYEQYF. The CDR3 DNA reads TGTGCCAGCAGCTCGGCAGGGGGAGGATACGAGCAGTACTTC.

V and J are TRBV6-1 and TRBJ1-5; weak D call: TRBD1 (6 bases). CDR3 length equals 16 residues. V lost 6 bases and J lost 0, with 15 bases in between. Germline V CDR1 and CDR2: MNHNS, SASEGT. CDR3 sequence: CASRETGTRSNQPQHF. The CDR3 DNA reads TGTGCCAGCAGGGAAACCGGGACACGTAGCAATCAGCCCCAGCATTTT.

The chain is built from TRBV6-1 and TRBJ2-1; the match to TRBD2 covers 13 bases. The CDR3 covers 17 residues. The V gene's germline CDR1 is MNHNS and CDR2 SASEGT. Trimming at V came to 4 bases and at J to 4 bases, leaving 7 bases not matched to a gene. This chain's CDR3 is CASSVGTSGKGYNEQFF. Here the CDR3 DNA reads TGTGCCAGCAGTGTCGGGACTAGCGGGAAAGGATACAATGAGCAGTTCTTC.

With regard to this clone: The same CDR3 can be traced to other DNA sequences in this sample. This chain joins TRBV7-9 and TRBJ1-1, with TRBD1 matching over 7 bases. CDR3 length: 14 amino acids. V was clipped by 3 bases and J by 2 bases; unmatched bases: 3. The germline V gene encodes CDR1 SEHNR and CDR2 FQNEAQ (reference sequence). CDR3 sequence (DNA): TGTGCCAGCAGCTTGGACAGGCTAAACACTGAAGCTTTCTTT. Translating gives CASSLDRLNTEAFF.

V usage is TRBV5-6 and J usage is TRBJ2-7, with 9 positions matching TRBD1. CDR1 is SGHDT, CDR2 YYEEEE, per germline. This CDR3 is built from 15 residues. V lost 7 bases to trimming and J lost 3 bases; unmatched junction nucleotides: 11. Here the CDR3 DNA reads TGTGCCAGCGGATCACAGGGGGCGTCCGGCTACGAGCAGTACTTC. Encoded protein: CASGSQGASGYEQYF.

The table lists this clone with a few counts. The CDR3 sequence: CASSPLGGNTIYF. CDR3 nucleotides: TGCGCCAGCAGTCCTTTAGGGGGAAACACCATATATTTT. The V and J genes are TRBV23-1 and TRBJ1-3; D gene ambiguous. TRBV23-1 is treated as an ORF (open reading frame) with a function not yet certain. Trimming removed 4 bases at V and 4 bases at J, with 8 bases between. CDR3 size: 13 residues.

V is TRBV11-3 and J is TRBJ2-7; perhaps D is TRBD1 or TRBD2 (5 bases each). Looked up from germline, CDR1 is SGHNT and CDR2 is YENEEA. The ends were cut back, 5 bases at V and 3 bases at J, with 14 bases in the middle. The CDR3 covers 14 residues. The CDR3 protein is CASSPGLQDYEQYF. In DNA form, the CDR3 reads TGTGCCAGCAGCCCGGGGCTCCAAGACTACGAGCAGTACTTC.

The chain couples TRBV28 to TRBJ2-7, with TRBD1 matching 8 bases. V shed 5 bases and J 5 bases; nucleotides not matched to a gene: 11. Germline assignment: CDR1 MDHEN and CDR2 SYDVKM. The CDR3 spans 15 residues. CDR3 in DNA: TGTGCCAGCAGTCCCCCCGGACAGGGTGGCAACGAGCAGTACTTC. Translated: CASSPPGQGGNEQYF.

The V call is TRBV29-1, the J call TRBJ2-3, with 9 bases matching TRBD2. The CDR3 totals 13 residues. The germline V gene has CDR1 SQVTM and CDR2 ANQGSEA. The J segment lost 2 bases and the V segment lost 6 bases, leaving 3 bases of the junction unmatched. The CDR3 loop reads CSVLAGITDTQYF. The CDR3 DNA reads TGCAGCGTGCTAGCGGGGATCACAGATACGCAGTATTTT.

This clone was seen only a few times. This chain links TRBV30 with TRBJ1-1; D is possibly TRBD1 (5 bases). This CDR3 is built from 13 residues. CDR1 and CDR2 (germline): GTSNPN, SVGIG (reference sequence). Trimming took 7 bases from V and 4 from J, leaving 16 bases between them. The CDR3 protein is CAYLGRRSTEAFF. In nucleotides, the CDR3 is TGTGCCTATTTGGGGCGTCGGAGCACTGAAGCTTTCTTT.

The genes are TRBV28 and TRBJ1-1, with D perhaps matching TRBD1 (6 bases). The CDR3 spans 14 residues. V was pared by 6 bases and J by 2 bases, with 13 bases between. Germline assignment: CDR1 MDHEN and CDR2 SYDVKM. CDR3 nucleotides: TGTGCCAGCAGCGTACTCAGGGGTAACACTGAAGCTTTCTTT. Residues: CASSVLRGNTEAFF.

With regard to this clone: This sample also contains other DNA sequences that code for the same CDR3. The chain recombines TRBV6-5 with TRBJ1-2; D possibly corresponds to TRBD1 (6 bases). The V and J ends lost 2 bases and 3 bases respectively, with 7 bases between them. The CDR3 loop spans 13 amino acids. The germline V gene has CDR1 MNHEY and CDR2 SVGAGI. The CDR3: CASSYEGDYGYTF. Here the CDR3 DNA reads TGTGCCAGCAGTTACGAGGGGGACTATGGCTACACCTTC.

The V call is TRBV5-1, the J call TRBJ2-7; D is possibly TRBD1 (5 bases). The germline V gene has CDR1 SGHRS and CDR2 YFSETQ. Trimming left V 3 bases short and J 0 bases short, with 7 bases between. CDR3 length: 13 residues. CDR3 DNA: TGCGCCAGCAGCTGGCAGGGCTCCTACGAGCAGTACTTC. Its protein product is CASSWQGSYEQYF.

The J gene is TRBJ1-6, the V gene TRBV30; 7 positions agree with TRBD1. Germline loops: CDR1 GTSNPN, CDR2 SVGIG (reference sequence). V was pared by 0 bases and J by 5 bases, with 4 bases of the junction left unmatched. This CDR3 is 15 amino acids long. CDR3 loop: CAWSVETGNNSPLHF. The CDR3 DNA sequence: TGTGCCTGGAGTGTTGAGACAGGGAATAATTCACCCCTCCACTTT.

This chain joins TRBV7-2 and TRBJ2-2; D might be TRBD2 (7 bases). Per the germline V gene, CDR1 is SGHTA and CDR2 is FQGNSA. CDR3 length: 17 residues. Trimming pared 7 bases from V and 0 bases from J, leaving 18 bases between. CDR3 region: CASTAVRRGPNTGELFF. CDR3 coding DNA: TGTGCCAGCACCGCCGTCCGGCGGGGGCCGAACACCGGGGAGCTGTTTTTT.

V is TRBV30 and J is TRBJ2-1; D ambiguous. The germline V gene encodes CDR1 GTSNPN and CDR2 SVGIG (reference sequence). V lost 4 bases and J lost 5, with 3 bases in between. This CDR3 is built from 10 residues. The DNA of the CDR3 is TGTGCCTGGAAAGACAATGAGCAGTTCTTC. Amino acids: CAWKDNEQFF.